This T cell receptor (beta chain) was captured in a study of CD8+ T cells in alopecia areata (dated by TCRdb to between 2018 and 2020). With regard to the full study: The treated patients took part in an open-label pilot trial in which moderate-to-severe alopecia areata was treated with oral tofacitinib at 5 to 10 mg twice daily. Biopsies were taken from tofacitinib-treated patients at baseline and at 4 and 24 weeks of treatment, and a later scalp biopsy was taken in several of the tofacitinib-treated patients. Tofacitinib was given for 6 to 18 months, followed by 6 months of follow-up off drug to assess delayed response and recurrence. RNA was extracted with the PAXgene miRNA kit for fixed scalp, the miRNeasy kit for PBMCs, and the RNeasy kit for mouse skin. High-throughput TCRbeta sequencing was used to examine T cell clonal expansion in alopecia areata in both the C3H/HeJ mouse model and human patients. Scalp clonality was compared among normal scalp (n=4), patchy alopecia areata scalp (n=8), and alopecia totalis/universalis scalp (n=8). Amplification of TCRbeta CDR3 regions was done by immunoSEQ multiplex PCR using 35 Vbeta forward primers and 13 Jbeta reverse primers. Scalp tissue and sorted CD4+ and CD8+ peripheral blood T cells from patchy and totalis/universalis alopecia areata patients and from healthy controls were covered by human TCRbeta sequencing. What the study reported, not specific to this receptor: TCR sequences shared between patients were less clear than in mice, possibly partly because of HLA diversity in the patient population. Unlike mouse skin, where gammadelta T cells dominate, normal human skin contains resident alphabeta T cells that get sequenced too, which complicates analysis of the scalp TCR repertoire. Compared with normal scalp, lesional scalp, particularly in alopecia totalis/universalis, had higher clonality and more expanded CD8+ clones, which suggests antigenic drive.

Of note for this clone: The target of this receptor is not known. Base qualities were left out, and no much larger clone turns up one base away.

This specimen's time point label, interpreted: baseline before oral tofacitinib. Peripheral blood and lesional scalp punch biopsies were obtained from patients with alopecia areata. After PBMCs were isolated by density centrifugation and stained for CD3, CD4 and CD8, a FACSAria was used to sort CD4+ and CD8+ T cells. Preparation of the library involved the immunoSEQ multiplex PCR assay. RNA was extracted from all samples and reverse transcribed into cDNA as template for TCR sequencing. First-strand cDNA was synthesized with SuperScript III using a 2:1 mix of oligo-dT and random hexamers. A synthetic immune receptor repertoire was used to measure amplification bias, and any remaining bias was corrected computationally. As for the original processing: Raw reads were preprocessed to remove errors, and CDR3 was defined by IMGT conventions from the conserved cysteine to phenylalanine. To get clonality, Shannon entropy was normalized by log2 of the number of productive unique TCRs and the result was subtracted from 1. CD4 or CD8 identity of scalp clones was inferred by cross-referencing scalp TCRbeta sequences with sorted blood CD4 and CD8 repertoires. Here the immuneACCESS table is served through TCRdb, limited to in-frame sequences with V and J called. Missing clones are a known gap in these copies; in checked studies unresolved V genes cover under half, and the rest lacks a known reason. The V and J calls and clone size come from that table; D and trimming were worked out from the DNA. Present in this sample are 110,000 to 150,000 clones, roughly three fifths of which were seen just once. The biggest ten clones account for 6.4% of the sample.

Material: CD4+ T cells sorted from blood, obtained at week 0. This TCR derives from a human donor with alopecia areata.

The bases read TGCAGTGCTCGGAATCACAATGAGCAGTTCTTC. Its protein reads: CSARNHNEQFF. Here the chain combines TRBV20-1 and TRBJ2-1; the D gene identity is not certain. V loses 5 bases, J loses 5 bases, and the germline ends lie 7 bases apart. Counted from cysteine to phenylalanine, this CDR3 has 11 amino acids. Only CDR3 DNA is held: 33 bases, read in frame from base 1. CDR1 DFQATT and CDR2 SNEGSKA are derived from the germline V gene (reference sequence).